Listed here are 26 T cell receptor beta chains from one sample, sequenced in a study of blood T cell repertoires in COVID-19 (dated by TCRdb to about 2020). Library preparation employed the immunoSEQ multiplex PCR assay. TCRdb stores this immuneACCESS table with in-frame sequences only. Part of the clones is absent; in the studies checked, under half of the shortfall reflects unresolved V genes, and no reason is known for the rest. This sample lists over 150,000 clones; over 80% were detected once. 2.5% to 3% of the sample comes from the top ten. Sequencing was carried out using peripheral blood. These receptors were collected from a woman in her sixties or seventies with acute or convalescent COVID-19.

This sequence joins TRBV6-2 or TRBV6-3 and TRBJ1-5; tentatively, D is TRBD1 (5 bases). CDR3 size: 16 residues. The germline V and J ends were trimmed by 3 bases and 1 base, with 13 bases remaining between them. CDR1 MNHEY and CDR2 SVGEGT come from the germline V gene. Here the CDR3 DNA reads TGTGCCAGCAGTTATGCCAGGGAGGGCAGCAATCAGCCCCAGCATTTT. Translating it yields CASSYAREGSNQPQHF.

The CDR3 reads CASSAMTGIYGYTF. CDR3 bases: TGTGCCAGCAGTGCCATGACAGGGATCTATGGCTACACCTTC. This chain connects TRBV28 to TRBJ1-2; the match to TRBD1 covers 7 bases. Per germline, CDR1 MDHEN and CDR2 SYDVKM. The J segment lost 4 bases and the V segment lost 5 bases, leaving 7 bases of the junction unmatched. The CDR3 spans 14 residues.

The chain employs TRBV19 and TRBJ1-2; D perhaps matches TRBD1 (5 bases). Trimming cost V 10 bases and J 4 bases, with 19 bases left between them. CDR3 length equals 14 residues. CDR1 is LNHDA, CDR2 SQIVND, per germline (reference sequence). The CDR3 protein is CATHPRGGPYGYTF. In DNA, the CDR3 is TGTGCCACCCACCCGCGGGGCGGGCCCTATGGCTACACCTTC.

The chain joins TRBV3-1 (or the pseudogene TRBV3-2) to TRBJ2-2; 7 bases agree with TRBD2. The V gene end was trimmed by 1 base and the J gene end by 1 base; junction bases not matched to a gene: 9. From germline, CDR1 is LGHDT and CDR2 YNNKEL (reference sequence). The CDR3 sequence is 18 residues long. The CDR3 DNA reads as TGTGCCAGCAGCCAAGTCGGGGGAGGGGAGGGGAACACCGGGGAGCTGTTTTTT. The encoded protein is CASSQVGGGEGNTGELFF.

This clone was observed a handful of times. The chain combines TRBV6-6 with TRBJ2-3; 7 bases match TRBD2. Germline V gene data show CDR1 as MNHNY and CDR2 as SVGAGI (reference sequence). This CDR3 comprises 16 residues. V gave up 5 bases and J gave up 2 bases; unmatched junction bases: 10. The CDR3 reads CASSQTRGVLTDTQYF. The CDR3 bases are TGTGCCAGCAGTCAAACTCGGGGGGTCCTCACAGATACGCAGTATTTT.

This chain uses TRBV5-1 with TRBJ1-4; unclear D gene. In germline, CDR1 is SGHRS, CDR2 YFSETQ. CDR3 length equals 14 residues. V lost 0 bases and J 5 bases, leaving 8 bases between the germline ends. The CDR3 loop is CASSLAGKNEKLFF. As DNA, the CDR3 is TGCGCCAGCAGCTTGGCCGGGAAAAATGAAAAACTGTTTTTT.

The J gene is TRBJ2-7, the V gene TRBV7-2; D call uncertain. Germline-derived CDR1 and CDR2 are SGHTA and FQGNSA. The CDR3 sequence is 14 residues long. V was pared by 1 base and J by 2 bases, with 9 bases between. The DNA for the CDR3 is TGTGCCAGCAGCTTAGACACAGATACCTACGAGCAGTACTTC. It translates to CASSLDTDTYEQYF. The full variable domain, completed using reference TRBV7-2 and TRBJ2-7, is GAGVSQSPSNKVTEKGKDVELRCDPISGHTALYWYRQSLGQGLEFLIYFQGNSAPDKSGLPSDRFSAERTGGSVSTLTIQRTQQEDSAVYLCASSLDTDTYEQYFGPGTRLTVT.

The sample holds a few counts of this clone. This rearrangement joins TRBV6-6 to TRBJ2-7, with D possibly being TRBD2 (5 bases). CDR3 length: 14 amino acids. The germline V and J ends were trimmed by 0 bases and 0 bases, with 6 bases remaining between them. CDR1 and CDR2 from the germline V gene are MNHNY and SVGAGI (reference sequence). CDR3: CASSYSGSSYEQYF. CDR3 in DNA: TGTGCCAGCAGTTACTCTGGGAGCTCCTACGAGCAGTACTTC.

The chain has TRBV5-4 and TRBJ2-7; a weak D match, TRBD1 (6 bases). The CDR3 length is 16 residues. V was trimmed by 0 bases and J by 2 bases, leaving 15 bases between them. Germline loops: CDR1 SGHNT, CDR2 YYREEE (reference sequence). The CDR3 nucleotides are TGTGCCAGCAGCTTGGAGGGACATTCTAACCCCTACGAGCAGTACTTC. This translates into CASSLEGHSNPYEQYF.

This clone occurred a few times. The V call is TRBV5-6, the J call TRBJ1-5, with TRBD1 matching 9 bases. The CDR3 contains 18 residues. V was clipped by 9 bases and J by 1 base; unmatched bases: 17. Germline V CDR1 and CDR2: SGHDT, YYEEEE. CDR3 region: CAISNEVDRGSSNQPQHF. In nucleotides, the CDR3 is TGTGCCATCTCAAACGAAGTAGACAGGGGGTCGAGCAATCAGCCCCAGCATTTT.

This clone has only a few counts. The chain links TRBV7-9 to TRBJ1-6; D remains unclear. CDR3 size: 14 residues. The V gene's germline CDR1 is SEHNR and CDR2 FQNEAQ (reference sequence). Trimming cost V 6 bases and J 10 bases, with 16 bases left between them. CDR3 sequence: CASSLEMAGSPLHF. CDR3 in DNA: TGTGCCAGCAGTCTAGAGATGGCGGGATCACCCCTCCACTTT.

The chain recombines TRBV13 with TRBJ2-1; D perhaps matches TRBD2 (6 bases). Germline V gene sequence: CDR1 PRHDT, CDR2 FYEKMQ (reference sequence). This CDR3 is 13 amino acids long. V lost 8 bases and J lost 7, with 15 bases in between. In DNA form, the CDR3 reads TGTGCCAGCTTGACCGGGACTTTAAATGAGCAGTTCTTC. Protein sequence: CASLTGTLNEQFF.

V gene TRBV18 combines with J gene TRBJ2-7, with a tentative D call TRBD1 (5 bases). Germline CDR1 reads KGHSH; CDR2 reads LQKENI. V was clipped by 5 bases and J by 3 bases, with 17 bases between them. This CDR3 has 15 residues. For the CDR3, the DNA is TGTGCCAGCTCAGGAGAAGACAGCCCCTACTACGAGCAGTACTTC. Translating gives CASSGEDSPYYEQYF.

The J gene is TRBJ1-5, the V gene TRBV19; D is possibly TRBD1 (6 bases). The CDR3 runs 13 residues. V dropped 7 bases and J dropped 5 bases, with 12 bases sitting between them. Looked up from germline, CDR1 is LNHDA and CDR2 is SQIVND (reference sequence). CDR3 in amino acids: CASKYRADQPQHF. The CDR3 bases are TGTGCCAGTAAATACAGGGCTGATCAGCCCCAGCATTTT.

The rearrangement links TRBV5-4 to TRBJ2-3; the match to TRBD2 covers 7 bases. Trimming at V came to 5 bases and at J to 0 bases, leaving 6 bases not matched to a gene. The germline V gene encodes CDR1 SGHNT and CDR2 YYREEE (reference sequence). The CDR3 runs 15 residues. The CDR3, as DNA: TGTGCCAGCAGGGGAGCGGGGCCGAGCACAGATACGCAGTATTTT. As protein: CASRGAGPSTDTQYF.

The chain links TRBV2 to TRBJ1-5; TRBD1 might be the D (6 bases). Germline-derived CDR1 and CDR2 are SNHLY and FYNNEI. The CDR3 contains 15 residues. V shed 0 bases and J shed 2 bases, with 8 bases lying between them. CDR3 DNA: TGTGCCAGCAGTGAAGCAAACAGGGGCAATCAGCCCCAGCATTTT. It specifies CASSEANRGNQPQHF.

CDR3 bases: TGTGCCAGCATCCTTCAGCCCCAGCATTTT. It yields the protein CASILQPQHF. The chain has TRBV6-4 and TRBJ1-5; D is unclear. Trimming pared 7 bases from V and 6 bases from J, leaving 4 bases between. CDR3 size: 10 residues. In germline, CDR1 is MRHNA, CDR2 SNTAGT.

CDR3 nucleotide sequence: TGTGCCAGTAGTTCCGGGGTTTATGGCTACACCTTC. This gives the protein CASSSGVYGYTF. V usage is TRBV19 and J usage is TRBJ1-2; D call uncertain. CDR1 is LNHDA and CDR2 is SQIVND in the germline V gene (reference sequence). There are 12 residues in the CDR3. V was clipped by 5 bases and J by 5 bases, with 9 bases between them. The full variable domain, its missing parts supplied by reference TRBV19 and TRBJ1-2, is DGGITQSPKYLFRKEGQNVTLSCEQNLNHDAMYWYRQDPGQGLRLIYYSQIVNDFQKGDIAEGYSVSREKKESFPLTVTSAQKNPTAFYLCASSSGVYGYTFGSGTRLTVV.

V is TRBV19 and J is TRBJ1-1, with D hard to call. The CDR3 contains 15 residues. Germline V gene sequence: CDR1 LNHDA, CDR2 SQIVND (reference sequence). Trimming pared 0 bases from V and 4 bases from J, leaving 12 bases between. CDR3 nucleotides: TGTGCCAGTAGTATAGATCCCCGGGGTCTCACTGAAGCTTTCTTT. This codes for CASSIDPRGLTEAFF.

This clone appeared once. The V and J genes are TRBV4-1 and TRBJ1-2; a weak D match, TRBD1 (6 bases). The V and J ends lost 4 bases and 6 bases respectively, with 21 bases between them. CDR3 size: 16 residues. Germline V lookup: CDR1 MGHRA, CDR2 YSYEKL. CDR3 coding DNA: TGCGCCAGCAGCCCCTTCAAGGGGGAGGGGTTCGATGGCTACACCTTC. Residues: CASSPFKGEGFDGYTF.

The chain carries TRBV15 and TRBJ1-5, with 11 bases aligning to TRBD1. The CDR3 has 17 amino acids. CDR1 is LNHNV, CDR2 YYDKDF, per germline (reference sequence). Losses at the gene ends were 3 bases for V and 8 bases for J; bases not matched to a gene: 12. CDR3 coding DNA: TGTGCCACCAGCAGGCTCCGTACTGGGGACAGGGGGGAGCCCCAGCATTTT. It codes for CATSRLRTGDRGEPQHF.

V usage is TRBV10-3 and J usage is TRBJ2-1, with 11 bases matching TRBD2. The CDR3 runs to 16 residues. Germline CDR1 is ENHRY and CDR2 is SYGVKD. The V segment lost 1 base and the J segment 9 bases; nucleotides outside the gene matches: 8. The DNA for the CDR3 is TGTGCCATCAGTGAGTTTAGTAGCGGGGGGGCGGGTGAGCAGTTCTTC. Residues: CAISEFSSGGAGEQFF.

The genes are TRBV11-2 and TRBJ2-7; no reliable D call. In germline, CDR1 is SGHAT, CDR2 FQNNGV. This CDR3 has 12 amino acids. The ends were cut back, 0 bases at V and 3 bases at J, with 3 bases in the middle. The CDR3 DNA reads TGTGCCAGCAGCTTAGAACTCTACGAGCAGTACTTC. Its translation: CASSLELYEQYF.

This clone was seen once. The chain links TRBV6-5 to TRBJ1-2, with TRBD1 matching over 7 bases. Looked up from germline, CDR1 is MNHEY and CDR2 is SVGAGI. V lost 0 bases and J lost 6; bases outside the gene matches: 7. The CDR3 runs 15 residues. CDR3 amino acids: CASSYSTGKEDGYTF. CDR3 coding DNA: TGTGCCAGCAGTTACTCGACAGGGAAAGAAGATGGCTACACCTTC.

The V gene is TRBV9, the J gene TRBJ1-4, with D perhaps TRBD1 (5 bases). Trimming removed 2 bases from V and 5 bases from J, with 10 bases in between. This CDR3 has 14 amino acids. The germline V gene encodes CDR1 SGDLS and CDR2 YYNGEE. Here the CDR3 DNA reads TGTGCCAGCAGCGTCAGGGTCTCCAATGAAAAACTGTTTTTT. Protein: CASSVRVSNEKLFF.

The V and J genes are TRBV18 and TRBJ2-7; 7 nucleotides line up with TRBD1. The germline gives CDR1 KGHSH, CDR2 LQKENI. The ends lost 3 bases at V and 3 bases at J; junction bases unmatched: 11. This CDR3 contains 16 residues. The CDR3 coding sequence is TGTGCCAGCTCACCGCAAGGGACAGCGGTCAACTACGAGCAGTACTTC. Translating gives CASSPQGTAVNYEQYF. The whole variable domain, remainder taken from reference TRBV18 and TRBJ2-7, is NAGVMQNPRHLVRRRGQEARLRCSPMKGHSHVYWYRQLPEEGLKFMVYLQKENIIDESGMPKERFSAEFPKEGPSILRIQQVVRGDSAAYFCASSPQGTAVNYEQYFGPGTRLTVT.